This T cell receptor (beta chain) was sequenced during a study of blood T cell repertoires in COVID-19. Study-wide context: Material from acute and convalescent COVID-19 was sourced from the United States, Italy and Spain. Nucleic acid was either cDNA or gDNA, and it came from T cells, B-cell-depleted T cells, or PBMCs.

Authors' methods: Reference gene primers were amplified, and this amplification served to estimate nucleated cell counts. The table came from immunoSEQ multiplex PCR; TCRdb's copy has only in-frame clones and leaves some out. V and J calls and clone size are as listed in that table; D and trimming were resolved from the DNA. This table holds 95,000 to 150,000 clones, around 80% found once. The sequencing input was peripheral blood. The TCR comes from a man in his sixties with active or convalescent COVID-19.

The chain's CDR3 is CASSPSSSGRAVETQYF. The CDR3 nucleotides are TGTGCCAGCTCACCGTCCTCTAGCGGGAGGGCCGTGGAGACCCAGTACTTC. The chain is built from TRBV18 and TRBJ2-5; 12 bases map to TRBD2. Germline CDR1 and CDR2: KGHSH and LQKENI. V gave up 3 bases and J gave up 5 bases; unmatched junction bases: 10. The CDR3 is 17 amino acids.